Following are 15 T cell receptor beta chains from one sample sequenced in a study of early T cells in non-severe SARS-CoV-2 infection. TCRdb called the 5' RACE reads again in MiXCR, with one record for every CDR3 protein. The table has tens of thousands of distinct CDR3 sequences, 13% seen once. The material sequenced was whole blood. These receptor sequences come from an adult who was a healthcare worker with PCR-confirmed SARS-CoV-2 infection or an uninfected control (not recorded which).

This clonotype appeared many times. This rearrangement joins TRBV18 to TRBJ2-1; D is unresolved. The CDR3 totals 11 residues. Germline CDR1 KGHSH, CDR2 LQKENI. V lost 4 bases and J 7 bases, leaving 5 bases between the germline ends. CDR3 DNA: TGTGCCAGCTCACAAGGTAATGAGCAGTTCTTC. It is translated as CASSQGNEQFF.

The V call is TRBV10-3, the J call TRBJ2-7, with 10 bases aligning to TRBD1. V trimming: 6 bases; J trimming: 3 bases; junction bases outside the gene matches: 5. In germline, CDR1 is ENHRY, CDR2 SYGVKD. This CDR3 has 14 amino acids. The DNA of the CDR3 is TGTGCCATCAGGCCGGGACAGGGGAACTACGAGCAGTACTTC. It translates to CAIRPGQGNYEQYF.

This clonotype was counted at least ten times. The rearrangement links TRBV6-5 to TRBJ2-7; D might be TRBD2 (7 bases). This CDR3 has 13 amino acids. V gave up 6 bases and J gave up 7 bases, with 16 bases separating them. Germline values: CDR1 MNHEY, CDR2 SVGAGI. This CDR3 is CASSAGGPGEQYF. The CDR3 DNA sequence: TGTGCCAGCAGCGCCGGGGGGCCGGGGGAGCAGTACTTC.

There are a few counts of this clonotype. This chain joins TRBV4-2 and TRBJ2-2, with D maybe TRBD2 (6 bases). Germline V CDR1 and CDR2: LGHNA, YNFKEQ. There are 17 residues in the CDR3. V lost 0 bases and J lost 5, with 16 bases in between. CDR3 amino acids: CASSQEGPPGRTGELFF. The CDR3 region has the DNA TGTGCCAGCAGCCAAGAAGGACCGCCGGGGAGGACCGGGGAGCTGTTTTTT.

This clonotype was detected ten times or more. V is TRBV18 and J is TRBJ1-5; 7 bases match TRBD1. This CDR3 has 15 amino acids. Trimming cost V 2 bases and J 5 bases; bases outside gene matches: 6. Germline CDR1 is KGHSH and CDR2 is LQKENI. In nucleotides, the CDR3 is TGTGCCAGCTCACCAAAGGGGACAGCCGATCAGCCCCAGCATTTT. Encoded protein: CASSPKGTADQPQHF.

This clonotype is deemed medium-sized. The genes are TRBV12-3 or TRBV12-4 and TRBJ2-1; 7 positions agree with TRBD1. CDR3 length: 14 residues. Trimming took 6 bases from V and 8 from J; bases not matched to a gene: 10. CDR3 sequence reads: CASRTTGTAYEQFF. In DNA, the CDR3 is TGTGCCAGCAGAACCACCGGGACAGCTTATGAGCAGTTCTTC.

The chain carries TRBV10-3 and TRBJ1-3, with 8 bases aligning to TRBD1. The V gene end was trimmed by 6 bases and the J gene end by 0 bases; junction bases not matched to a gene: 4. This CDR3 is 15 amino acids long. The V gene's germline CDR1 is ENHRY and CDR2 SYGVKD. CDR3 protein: CAIRDRAGSGNTIYF. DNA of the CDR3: TGTGCCATCAGGGACAGGGCTGGCTCTGGAAACACCATATATTTT.

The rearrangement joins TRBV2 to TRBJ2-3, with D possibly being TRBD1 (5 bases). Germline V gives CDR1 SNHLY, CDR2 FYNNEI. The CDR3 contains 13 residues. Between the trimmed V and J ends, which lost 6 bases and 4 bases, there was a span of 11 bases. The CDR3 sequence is CASSKSGSDTQYF. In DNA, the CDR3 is TGTGCCAGCAGCAAGTCAGGGTCAGATACGCAGTATTTT.

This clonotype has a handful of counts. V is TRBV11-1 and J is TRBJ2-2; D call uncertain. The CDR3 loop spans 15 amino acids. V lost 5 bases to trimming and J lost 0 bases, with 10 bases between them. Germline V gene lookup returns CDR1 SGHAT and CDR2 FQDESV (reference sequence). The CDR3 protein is CASSPQETNTGELFF. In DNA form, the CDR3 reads TGTGCCAGCAGCCCCCAGGAGACGAACACCGGGGAGCTGTTTTTT. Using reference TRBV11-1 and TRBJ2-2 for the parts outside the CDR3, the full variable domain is EAEVAQSPRYKITEKSQAVAFWCDPISGHATLYWYRQILGQGPELLVQFQDESVVDDSQLPKDRFSAERLKGVDSTLKIQPAELGDSAMYLCASSPQETNTGELFFGEGSRLTVL.

In DNA form, the CDR3 reads TGCGCCAGCAGCTTGGGACAGGGACCCTACGAGCAGTACTTC. Translation: CASSLGQGPYEQYF. V and J are TRBV5-1 and TRBJ2-7; 7 nucleotides align to TRBD1. CDR3 length equals 14 residues. Germline CDR1 SGHRS, CDR2 YFSETQ. V gave up 0 bases and J gave up 2 bases; unmatched junction bases: 2.

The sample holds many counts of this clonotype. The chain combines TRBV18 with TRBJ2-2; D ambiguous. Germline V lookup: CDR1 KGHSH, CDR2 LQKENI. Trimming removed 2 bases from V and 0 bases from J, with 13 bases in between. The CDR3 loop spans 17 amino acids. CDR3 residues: CASSPVAGFPNTGELFF. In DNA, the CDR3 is TGTGCCAGCTCACCAGTGGCCGGTTTCCCGAACACCGGGGAGCTGTTTTTT.

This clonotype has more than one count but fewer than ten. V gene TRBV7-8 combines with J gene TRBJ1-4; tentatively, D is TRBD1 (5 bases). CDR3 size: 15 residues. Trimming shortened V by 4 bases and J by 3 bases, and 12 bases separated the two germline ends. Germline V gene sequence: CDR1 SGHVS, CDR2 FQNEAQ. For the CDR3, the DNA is TGTGCCAGCAGCTACTCAGGGTCGGCTAATGAAAAACTGTTTTTT. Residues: CASSYSGSANEKLFF.

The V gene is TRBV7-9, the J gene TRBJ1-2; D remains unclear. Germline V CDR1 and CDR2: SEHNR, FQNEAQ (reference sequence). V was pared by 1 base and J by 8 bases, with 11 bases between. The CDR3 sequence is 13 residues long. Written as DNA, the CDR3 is TGTGCCAGCAGCTTAGTCAGGATCGGCGGCTACACCTTC. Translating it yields CASSLVRIGGYTF.

The CDR3 is CASSIQDRVWDTQYF. As DNA, the CDR3 is TGTGCCAGTAGTATTCAGGACAGAGTTTGGGATACGCAGTATTTT. J is TRBJ2-3 and V is TRBV19, with D tentatively TRBD1 (6 bases). The CDR3 spans 15 residues. V was cut by 3 bases and J by 6 bases, with 16 bases left in between. CDR1 LNHDA and CDR2 SQIVND come from the germline V gene (reference sequence).

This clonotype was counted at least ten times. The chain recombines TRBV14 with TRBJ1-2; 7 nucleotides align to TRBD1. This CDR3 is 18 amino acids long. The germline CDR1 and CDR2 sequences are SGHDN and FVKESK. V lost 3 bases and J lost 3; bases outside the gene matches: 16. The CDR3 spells CASSHLLRTGSLDYGYTF. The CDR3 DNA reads TGTGCCAGCAGCCATCTCCTGAGGACAGGATCCCTTGACTATGGCTACACCTTC.